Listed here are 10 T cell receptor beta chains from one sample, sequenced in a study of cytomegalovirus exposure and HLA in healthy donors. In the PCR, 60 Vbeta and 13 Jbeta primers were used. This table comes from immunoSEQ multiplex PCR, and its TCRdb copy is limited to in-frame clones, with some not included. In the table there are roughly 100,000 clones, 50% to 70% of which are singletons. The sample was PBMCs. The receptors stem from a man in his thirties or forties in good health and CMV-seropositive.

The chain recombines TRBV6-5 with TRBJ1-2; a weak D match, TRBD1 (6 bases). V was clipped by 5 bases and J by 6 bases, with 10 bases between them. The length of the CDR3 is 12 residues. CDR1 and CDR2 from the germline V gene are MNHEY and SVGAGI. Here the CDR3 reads CASSTGFHGYTF. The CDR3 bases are TGTGCCAGCAGTACAGGGTTTCATGGCTACACCTTC.

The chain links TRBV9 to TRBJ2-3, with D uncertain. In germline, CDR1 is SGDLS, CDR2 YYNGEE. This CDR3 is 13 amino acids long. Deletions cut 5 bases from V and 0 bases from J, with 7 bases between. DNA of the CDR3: TGTGCCAGCAGGCAACTGAGCACAGATACGCAGTATTTT. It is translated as CASRQLSTDTQYF.

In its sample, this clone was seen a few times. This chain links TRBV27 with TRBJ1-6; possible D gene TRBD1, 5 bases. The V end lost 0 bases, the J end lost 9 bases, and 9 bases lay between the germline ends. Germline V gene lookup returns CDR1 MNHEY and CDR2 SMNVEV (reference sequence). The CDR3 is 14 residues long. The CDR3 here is CASSLSRGGSPLHF. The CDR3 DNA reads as TGTGCCAGCAGTTTATCTAGGGGCGGTTCACCCCTCCACTTT.

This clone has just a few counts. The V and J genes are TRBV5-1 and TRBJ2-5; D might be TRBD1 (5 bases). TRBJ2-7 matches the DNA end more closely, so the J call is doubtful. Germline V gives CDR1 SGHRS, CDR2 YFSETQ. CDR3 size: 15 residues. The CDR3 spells CASSLAAGMHHEQYF. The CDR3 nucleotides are TGCGCCAGCAGCTTGGCGGCAGGGATGCACCACGAGCAGTACTTC.

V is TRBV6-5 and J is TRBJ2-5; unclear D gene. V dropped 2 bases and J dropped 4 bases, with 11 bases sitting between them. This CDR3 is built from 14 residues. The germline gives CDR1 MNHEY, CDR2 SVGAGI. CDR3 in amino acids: CASSYASVGETQYF. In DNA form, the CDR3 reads TGTGCCAGCAGTTACGCGAGCGTCGGAGAGACCCAGTACTTC.

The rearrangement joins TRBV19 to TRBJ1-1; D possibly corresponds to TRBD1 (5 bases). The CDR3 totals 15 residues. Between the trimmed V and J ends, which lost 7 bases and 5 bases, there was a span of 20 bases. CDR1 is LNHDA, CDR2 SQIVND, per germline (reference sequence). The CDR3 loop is CASNDAGRLETEAFF. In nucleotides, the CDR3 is TGTGCCAGTAACGATGCAGGGCGTTTAGAAACTGAAGCTTTCTTT.

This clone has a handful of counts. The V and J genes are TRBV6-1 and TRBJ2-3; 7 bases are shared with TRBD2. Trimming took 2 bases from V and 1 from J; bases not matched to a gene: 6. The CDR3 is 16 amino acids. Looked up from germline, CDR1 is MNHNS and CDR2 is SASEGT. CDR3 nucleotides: TGTGCCAGCAGTGAATCGGTGCGGGAGCGCACAGATACGCAGTATTTT. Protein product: CASSESVRERTDTQYF.

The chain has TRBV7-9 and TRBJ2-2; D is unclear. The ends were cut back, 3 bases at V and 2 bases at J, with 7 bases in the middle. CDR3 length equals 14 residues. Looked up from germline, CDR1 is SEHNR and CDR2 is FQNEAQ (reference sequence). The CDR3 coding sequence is TGTGCCAGCAGCTTTTTTGGCAACACCGGGGAGCTGTTTTTT. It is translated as CASSFFGNTGELFF.

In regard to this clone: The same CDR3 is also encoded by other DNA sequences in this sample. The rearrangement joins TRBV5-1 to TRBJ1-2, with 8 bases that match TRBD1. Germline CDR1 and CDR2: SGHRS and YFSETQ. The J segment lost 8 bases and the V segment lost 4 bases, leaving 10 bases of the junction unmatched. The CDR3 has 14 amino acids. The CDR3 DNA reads TGCGCCAGCAGCCCCAATATGGACAGGGACGGCTACACCTTC. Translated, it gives CASSPNMDRDGYTF.

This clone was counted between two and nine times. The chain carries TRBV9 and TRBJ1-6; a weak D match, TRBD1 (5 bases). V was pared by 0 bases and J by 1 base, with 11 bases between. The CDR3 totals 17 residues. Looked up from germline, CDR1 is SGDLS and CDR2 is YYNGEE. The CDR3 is CASSVGGVGSYNSPLHF. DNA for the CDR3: TGTGCCAGCAGCGTAGGGGGGGTGGGGTCCTATAATTCACCCCTCCACTTT.